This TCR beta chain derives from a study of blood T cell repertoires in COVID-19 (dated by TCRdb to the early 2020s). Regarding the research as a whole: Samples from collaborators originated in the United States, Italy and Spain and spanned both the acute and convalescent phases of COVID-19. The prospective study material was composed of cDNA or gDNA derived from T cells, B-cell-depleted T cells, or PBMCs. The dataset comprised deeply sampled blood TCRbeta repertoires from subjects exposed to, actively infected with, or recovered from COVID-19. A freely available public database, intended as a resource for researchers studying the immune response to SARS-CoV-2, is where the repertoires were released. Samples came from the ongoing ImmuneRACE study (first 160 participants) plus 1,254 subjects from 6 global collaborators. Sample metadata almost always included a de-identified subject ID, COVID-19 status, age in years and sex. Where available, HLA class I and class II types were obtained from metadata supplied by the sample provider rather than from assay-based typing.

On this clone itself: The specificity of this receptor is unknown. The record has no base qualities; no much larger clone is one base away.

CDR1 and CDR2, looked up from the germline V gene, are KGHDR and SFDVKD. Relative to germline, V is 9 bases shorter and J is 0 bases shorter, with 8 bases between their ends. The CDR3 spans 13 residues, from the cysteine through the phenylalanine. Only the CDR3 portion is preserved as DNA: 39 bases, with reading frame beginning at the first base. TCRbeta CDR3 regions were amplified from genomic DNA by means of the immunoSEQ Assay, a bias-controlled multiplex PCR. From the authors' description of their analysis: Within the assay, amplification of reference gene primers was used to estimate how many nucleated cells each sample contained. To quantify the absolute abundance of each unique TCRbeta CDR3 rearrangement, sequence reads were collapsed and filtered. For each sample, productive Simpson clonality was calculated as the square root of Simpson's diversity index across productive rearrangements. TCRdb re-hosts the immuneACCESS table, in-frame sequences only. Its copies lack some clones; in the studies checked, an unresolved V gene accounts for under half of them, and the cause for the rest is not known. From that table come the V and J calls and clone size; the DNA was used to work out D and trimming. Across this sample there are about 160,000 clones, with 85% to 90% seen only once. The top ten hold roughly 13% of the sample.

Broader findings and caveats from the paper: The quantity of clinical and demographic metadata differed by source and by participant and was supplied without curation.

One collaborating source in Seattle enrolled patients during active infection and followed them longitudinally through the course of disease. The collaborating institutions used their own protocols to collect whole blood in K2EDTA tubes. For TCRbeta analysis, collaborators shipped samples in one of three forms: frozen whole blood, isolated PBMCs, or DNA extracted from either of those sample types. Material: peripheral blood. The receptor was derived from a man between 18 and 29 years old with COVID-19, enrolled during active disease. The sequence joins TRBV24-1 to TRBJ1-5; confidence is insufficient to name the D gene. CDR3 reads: CATQWSSNQPQHF. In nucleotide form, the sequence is TGTGCCACCCAGTGGAGTAGCAATCAGCCCCAGCATTTT.